These 16 T cell receptor beta chains were all obtained from the same sample, sequenced in a study of cytomegalovirus exposure and HLA in healthy donors. With 60 Vbeta and 13 Jbeta primers, the PCR was carried out. Sequencing used immunoSEQ multiplex PCR; TCRdb keeps in-frame clones, though not all of them. The data hold roughly 200,000 clones, with roughly three quarters observed a single time. Sample: PBMCs. These receptors originate from a male donor in good health and CMV-seronegative.

The sample holds one count of this clone. This sequence joins TRBV10-2 and TRBJ1-2; 12 nucleotides line up with TRBD1. The germline V gene has CDR1 WSHSY and CDR2 SAAADI. The J segment lost 7 bases and the V segment lost 1 base, leaving 4 bases of the junction unmatched. This CDR3 spans 15 amino acids. The CDR3 nucleotides are TGCGCCAGCAGTGAGTGGGGGACAGGGGGCGGTGGCTACACCTTC. Residues: CASSEWGTGGGGYTF.

Regarding this clone: Other DNA sequences from this sample encode an identical CDR3 as well. V is TRBV6-5 and J is TRBJ1-5; 9 bases align to TRBD1. This CDR3 is 13 amino acids long. The V gene end was trimmed by 6 bases and the J gene end by 5 bases; junction bases not matched to a gene: 2. Germline assignment: CDR1 MNHEY and CDR2 SVGAGI. CDR3 amino acids: CASSRQGDQPQHF. CDR3 sequence (DNA): TGTGCCAGCAGCCGACAGGGGGATCAGCCCCAGCATTTT.

In its sample, this clone was seen a few times. The gene calls are TRBV9 and TRBJ1-1; D perhaps matches TRBD1 (5 bases). This CDR3 comprises 15 residues. V lost 3 bases and J 13 bases, leaving 25 bases between the germline ends. In germline, CDR1 is SGDLS, CDR2 YYNGEE. The CDR3 DNA reads TGTGCCAGCAGCGAGGGAGGGCGGGGCGAGAATGGGGTTTTCTTT. It specifies CASSEGGRGENGVFF.

The chain employs TRBV4-3 and TRBJ1-5; D is perhaps TRBD1 (5 bases). CDR1 is LGHNA, CDR2 YSLEER, per germline. CDR3 size: 16 residues. V shed 0 bases and J shed 4 bases, with 13 bases lying between them. The CDR3 coding sequence is TGCGCCAGCAGCCAAGATAGGGGAATGATAAATCAGCCCCAGCATTTT. This sequence encodes CASSQDRGMINQPQHF.

This sequence joins TRBV30 and TRBJ1-5; 7 positions match TRBD1. The J segment lost 1 base and the V segment lost 2 bases, leaving 5 bases of the junction unmatched. The length of the CDR3 is 15 residues. Germline assignment: CDR1 GTSNPN and CDR2 SVGIG (reference sequence). Written as DNA, the CDR3 is TGTGCCTGGAGTCCGGGACAGTTAAGCAATCAGCCCCAGCATTTT. Translation: CAWSPGQLSNQPQHF.

To note about this clone: Other nucleotide sequences in the sample specify the same CDR3. The chain combines TRBV6-5 with TRBJ1-5, with D perhaps matching TRBD1 (5 bases). V was trimmed by 6 bases and J by 2 bases, leaving 14 bases between them. The CDR3 is 15 residues long. Per germline, CDR1 MNHEY and CDR2 SVGAGI. Here the CDR3 reads CASRPGGSGNQPQHF. The CDR3 DNA reads TGTGCCAGCAGGCCCGGGGGATCCGGCAATCAGCCCCAGCATTTT.

This chain links TRBV7-3 with TRBJ2-1; no clear D. V was pared by 1 base and J by 4 bases, with 14 bases between. Germline-derived CDR1 and CDR2 are SGHTA and FQGTGA. This CDR3 has 16 residues. The CDR3 is CASSLRFLAPYNEQFF. For the CDR3, the DNA is TGTGCCAGCAGCTTAAGATTTTTAGCCCCGTACAATGAGCAGTTCTTC.

The rearrangement joins TRBV6-1 to TRBJ1-5, with D unclear. Looked up from germline, CDR1 is MNHNS and CDR2 is SASEGT. This CDR3 is 15 amino acids long. Trimming removed 2 bases from V and 2 bases from J, with 10 bases in between. CDR3 sequence (DNA): TGTGCCAGCAGTGAATGGAGGGAGGGCAATCAGCCCCAGCATTTT. Translated, it gives CASSEWREGNQPQHF.

The chain couples TRBV9 to TRBJ2-1, with 7 bases fitting TRBD1. The CDR3 spans 15 residues. From germline, CDR1 is SGDLS and CDR2 YYNGEE. The trim removed 3 bases at V and 9 bases at J, leaving 12 bases unmatched. In nucleotides, the CDR3 is TGTGCCAGCAGCGGTGCAGGACAGGATGGTGGTGAGCAGTTCTTC. Translated: CASSGAGQDGGEQFF.

This chain links TRBV6-5 with TRBJ1-4; 9 nucleotides line up with TRBD1. Trimming removed 1 base from V and 4 bases from J; junction bases left unmatched: 1. The germline V gene encodes CDR1 MNHEY and CDR2 SVGAGI. CDR3 length: 15 residues. The CDR3 region is CASSYWDRVNEKLFF. In DNA, the CDR3 is TGTGCCAGCAGTTACTGGGACAGGGTTAATGAAAAACTGTTTTTT.

This chain links TRBV19 with TRBJ1-5; 7 nucleotides agree with TRBD1. CDR3 length: 15 residues. J lost 0 bases, V lost 4 bases, and 3 bases had no gene match. Germline CDR1 and CDR2: LNHDA and SQIVND (reference sequence). The CDR3 reads CASSKGTDSNQPQHF. The CDR3 DNA is TGTGCCAGTAGTAAGGGGACAGATAGCAATCAGCCCCAGCATTTT.

The genes are TRBV10-1 and TRBJ2-1; TRBD1 is a possible D gene (5 bases). The length of the CDR3 is 11 residues. The V gene's germline CDR1 is WNHNN and CDR2 SYGVQD (reference sequence). Trimming shortened V by 6 bases and J by 6 bases, and 6 bases separated the two germline ends. CDR3 residues: CASSDSNEQFF. The CDR3 DNA reads as TGCGCCAGCAGCGACAGCAATGAGCAGTTCTTC.

As concerns this clone: Other DNA variants within this sample encode the same CDR3. This chain's CDR3 is CASSQVGGNQPQHF. The CDR3 region has the DNA TGCGCCAGCAGCCAAGTAGGGGGCAATCAGCCCCAGCATTTT. The chain is built from TRBV4-1 and TRBJ1-5; the D gene is possibly TRBD1 (5 bases). Trimming took off 1 base at V and 2 bases at J, with 6 bases between the two ends. The CDR3 length is 14 residues. Germline V gene lookup returns CDR1 MGHRA and CDR2 YSYEKL.

The chain combines TRBV7-8 with TRBJ2-5; TRBD2 aligns across 15 bases. There are 16 residues in the CDR3. The V gene end was trimmed by 3 bases and the J gene end by 1 base; junction bases not matched to a gene: 0. CDR1 and CDR2 (germline): SGHVS, FQNEAQ. The CDR3 sequence: CASSLGLAGGQETQYF. CDR3 nucleotide sequence: TGTGCCAGCAGCTTGGGACTAGCGGGAGGCCAAGAGACCCAGTACTTC.

The rearrangement links TRBV15 to TRBJ2-7, with D possibly TRBD1 on 6 matching bases. CDR3 length: 14 residues. Germline assignment: CDR1 LNHNV and CDR2 YYDKDF (reference sequence). V was pared by 1 base and J by 6 bases, with 13 bases between. The CDR3 DNA is TGTGCCACCAGCAGAGGGCAGGGGCAGAGCGAGCAGTACTTC. Amino acid sequence: CATSRGQGQSEQYF.

The V gene is TRBV19, the J gene TRBJ1-5; 7 bases agree with TRBD1. Germline values: CDR1 LNHDA, CDR2 SQIVND (reference sequence). There are 16 residues in the CDR3. Unmatched junction bases numbered 14, after V lost 7 bases and J lost 5 bases. The CDR3, as DNA: TGTGCCAGTAAGGAGGGGGCACTAAGCTCCTATCAGCCCCAGCATTTT. It codes for CASKEGALSSYQPQHF.